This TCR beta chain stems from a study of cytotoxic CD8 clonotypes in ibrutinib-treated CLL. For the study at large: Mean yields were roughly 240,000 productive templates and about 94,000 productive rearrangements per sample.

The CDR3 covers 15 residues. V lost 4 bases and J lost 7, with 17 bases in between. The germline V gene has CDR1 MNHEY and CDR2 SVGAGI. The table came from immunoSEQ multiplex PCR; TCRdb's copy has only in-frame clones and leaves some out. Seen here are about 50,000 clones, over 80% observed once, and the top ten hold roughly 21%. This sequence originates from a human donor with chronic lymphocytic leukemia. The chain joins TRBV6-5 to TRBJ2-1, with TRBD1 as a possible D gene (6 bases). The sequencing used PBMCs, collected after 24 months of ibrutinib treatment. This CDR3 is CASSSLVGARNEQFF. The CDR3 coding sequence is TGTGCCAGCAGTTCTTTGGTGGGGGCGAGGAATGAGCAGTTCTTC.